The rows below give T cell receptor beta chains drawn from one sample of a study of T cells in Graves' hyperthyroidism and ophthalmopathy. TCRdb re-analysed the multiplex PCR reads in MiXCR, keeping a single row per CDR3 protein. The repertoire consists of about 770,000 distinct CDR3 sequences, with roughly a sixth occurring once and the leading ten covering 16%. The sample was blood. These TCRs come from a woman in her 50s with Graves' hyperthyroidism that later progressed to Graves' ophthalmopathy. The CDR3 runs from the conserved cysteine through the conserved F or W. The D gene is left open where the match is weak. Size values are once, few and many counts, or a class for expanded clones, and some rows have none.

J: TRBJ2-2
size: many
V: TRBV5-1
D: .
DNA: TGCGCCAGCAGCTTGGTAGGGACACCGAACACCGGGGAGCTGTTTTTT
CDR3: CASSLVGTPNTGELFF

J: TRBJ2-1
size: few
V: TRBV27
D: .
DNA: TGTGCCAGCAGTTTTCCCGGGGGCATTGAGCAGTTCTTC
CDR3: CASSFPGGIEQFF

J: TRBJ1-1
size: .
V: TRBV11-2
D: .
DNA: TGTGCCAGCAGCTTATTAGCGTGGGTCAACACTGAAGCTTTCTTT
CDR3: CASSLLAWVNTEAFF

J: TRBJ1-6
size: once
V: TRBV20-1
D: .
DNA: TGCAGTGCTAAGGGGGGCGGGTACAGCCCACCCCTCCACTTT
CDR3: CSAKGGGYSPPLHF

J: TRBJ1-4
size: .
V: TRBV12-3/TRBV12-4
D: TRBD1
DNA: TGTGCCAGCAGCTCAGGACAGGGCCCTGAAAAACTGTTTTTT
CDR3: CASSSGQGPEKLFF

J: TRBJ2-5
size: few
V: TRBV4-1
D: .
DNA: TGCGCCAGCAGCCAACCGACTGGGATCCAAGAGACCCAGTACTTC
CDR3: CASSQPTGIQETQYF

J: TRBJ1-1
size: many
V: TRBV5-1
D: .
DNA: TGCGCCAGCAGCAGAACCGTGAGCCAGAACACTGAAGCTTTCTTT
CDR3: CASSRTVSQNTEAFF

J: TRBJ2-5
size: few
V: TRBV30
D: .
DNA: TGTGCCTGGGATTTCGGCAGGCTAGAGACCCAGTACTTC
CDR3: CAWDFGRLETQYF

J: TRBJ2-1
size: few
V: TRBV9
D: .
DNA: TGTGCCAGCAGCGTAGATTGGGACACTTACAATGAGCAGTTCTTC
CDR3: CASSVDWDTYNEQFF

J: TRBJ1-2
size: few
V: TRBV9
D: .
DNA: TGCGCCAGCAGCTCTACCAACACCGGGCCGGTACATGGCTACACCTTC
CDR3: CASSSTNTGPVHGYTF

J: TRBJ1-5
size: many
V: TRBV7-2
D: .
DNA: TGTGCCAGCAGCTTAGTGCAGGGTTTTCAGCCCCAGCATTTT
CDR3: CASSLVQGFQPQHF

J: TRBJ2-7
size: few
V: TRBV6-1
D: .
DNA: TGTGCCAGCAGTGAGGGGATGAAGATAGTCTACGAGCAGTACTTC
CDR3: CASSEGMKIVYEQYF

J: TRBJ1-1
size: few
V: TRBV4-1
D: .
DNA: TGCGCCAGCAGCCAAGGGGGGCAGAACACTGAAGCTTTCTTT
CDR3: CASSQGGQNTEAFF

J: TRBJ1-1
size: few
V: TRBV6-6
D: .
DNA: TGTGCCAGCAGTTATTCGATCGCCAGGGGTACTGAAGCTTTCTTT
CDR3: CASSYSIARGTEAFF

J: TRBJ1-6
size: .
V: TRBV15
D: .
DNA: TGTGCCACCAGCAGGAACCGGTATTCACCCCTCCACTTT
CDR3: CATSRNRYSPLHF

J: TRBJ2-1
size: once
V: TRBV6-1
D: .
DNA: TGTGCCAGCAGCCAGACAGGTTCTGTTAGGGATGAGCAGTTCTTC
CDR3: CASSQTGSVRDEQFF

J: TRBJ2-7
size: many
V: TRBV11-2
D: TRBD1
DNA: TGTGCCAGCACCAATCCGGGACAGGGCTCCTACGAGCAGTACTTC
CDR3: CASTNPGQGSYEQYF

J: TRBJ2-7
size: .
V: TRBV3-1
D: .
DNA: TGTGCCAGCAGCCCTGCGGCCGGGGGACAACACTTC
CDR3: CASSPAAGGQHF

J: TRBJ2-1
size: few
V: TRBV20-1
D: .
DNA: TGCAGTGCTAGAAGTCAGAGTTACAATGAGCAGTTCTTC
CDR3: CSARSQSYNEQFF

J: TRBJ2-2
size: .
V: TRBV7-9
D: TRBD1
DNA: TGTGCCAGCAGCAACCGGGACAGGTCCCGGGTCGGGGAGCTGTTTTTT
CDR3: CASSNRDRSRVGELFF

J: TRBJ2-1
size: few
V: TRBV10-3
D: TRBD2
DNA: TGTGCCATCAGTGATCCCGCGGGGGGGGGTTACAATGAGCAGTTCTTC
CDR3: CAISDPAGGGYNEQFF

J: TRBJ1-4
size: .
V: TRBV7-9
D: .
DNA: TGTGCCAGCAGCTGGGACAACGAAAATGAAAAACTGTTTTTT
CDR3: CASSWDNENEKLFF

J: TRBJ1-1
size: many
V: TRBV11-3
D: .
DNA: TGTGCCAGCAGCGGCCGAAACACTGAAGCTTTCTTT
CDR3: CASSGRNTEAFF

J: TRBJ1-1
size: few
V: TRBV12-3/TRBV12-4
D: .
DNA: TGTGCCAGCAGTCGGGACGGGGGCCCGGAAGCTTTCTTT
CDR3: CASSRDGGPEAFF

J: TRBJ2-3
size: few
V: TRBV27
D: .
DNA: TGTGCCAGCTCGATTCGACAGTGGCCAAAGACAGATACGCAGTATTTT
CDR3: CASSIRQWPKTDTQYF

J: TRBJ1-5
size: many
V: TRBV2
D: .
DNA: TGTGCCAGCAGCCCAATGGGCGTAAGCAATCAGCCCCAGCATTTT
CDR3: CASSPMGVSNQPQHF

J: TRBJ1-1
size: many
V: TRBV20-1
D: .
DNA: TGCAGTGCGCCCGGGACCTTGGGCACTGAAGCTTTCTTT
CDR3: CSAPGTLGTEAFF

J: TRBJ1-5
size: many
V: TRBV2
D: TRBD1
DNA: TGTGCCAGCAGTGGGGGACAGTATAGCAATCAGCCCCAGCATTTT
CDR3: CASSGGQYSNQPQHF

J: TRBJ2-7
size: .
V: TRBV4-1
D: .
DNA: TGCGCCAGCAGCCAAGTACTTTTTTCCTACGAGCAGTACTTC
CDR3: CASSQVLFSYEQYF

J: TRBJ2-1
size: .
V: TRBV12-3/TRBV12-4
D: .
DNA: TGTGCCAGCAGTGAGGGAGATACCCACAATGAGCAGTTCTTC
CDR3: CASSEGDTHNEQFF

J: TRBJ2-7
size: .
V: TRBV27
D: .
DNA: TGTGCCAGCAGTACCCGACAGGCTCACGAGCAGTACTTC
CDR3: CASSTRQAHEQYF

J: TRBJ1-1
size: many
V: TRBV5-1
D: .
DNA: TGCGCCAGCAGCTTGGAAAGTACCTCAGTGAGCACTGAAGCTTTCTTT
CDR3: CASSLESTSVSTEAFF

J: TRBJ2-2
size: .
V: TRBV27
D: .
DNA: TGTGCCAGCAGTTTTCGGCCAGGGCTTGTGGCCGGGGAGCTGTTTTTT
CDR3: CASSFRPGLVAGELFF

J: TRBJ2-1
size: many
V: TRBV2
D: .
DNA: TGTGCCAGCAAAGGGGGGATCTCCTACAATGAGCAGTTCTTC
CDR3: CASKGGISYNEQFF

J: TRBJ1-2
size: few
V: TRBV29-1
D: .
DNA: TGCAGCGTTAAAGACAGCAACTATGGCTACACCTTC
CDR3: CSVKDSNYGYTF

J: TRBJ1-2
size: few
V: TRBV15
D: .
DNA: TGTGCCACCTCGAGGGTAGGCAACTATGGCTACACCTTC
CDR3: CATSRVGNYGYTF

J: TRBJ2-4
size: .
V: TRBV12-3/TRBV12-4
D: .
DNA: TGTGCCAGCAGCATGCCATCGGAAAACATTCAGTACTTC
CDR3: CASSMPSENIQYF

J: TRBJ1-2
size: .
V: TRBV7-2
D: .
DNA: TGTGCCAGCAGCTCCCCGGACACATACAGTGGCTACACCTTC
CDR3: CASSSPDTYSGYTF

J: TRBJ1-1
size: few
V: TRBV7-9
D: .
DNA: TGTGCCAGCAGCGTACCGTCGAACACTGAAGCTTTCTTT
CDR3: CASSVPSNTEAFF

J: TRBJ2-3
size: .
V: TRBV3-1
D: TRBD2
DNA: TGTGCCAGCAGCCCCCCCGGGCGGGGGGGCCTTGGAGATACGCAGTATTTT
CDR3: CASSPPGRGGLGDTQYF

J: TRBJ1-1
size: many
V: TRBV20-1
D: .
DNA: TGCAGTGCCAGGAGATGGGGGGCTGTAAACACTGAAGCTTTCTTT
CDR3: CSARRWGAVNTEAFF

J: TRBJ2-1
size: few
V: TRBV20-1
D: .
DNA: TGCAGTGCTAGAGAGCGGCTAGAAAGAAGGAATGAGCAGTTCTTC
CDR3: CSARERLERRNEQFF

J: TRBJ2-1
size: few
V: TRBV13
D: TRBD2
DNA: TGTGCCAGCAGCTTAGTGATCCGGACTAGCAATGGTAGCCATGAGCAGTTCTTC
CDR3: CASSLVIRTSNGSHEQFF

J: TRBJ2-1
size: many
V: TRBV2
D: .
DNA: TGTGCCAGCAGTGAATCTGTGAGCTCCTACAATGAGCAGTTCTTC
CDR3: CASSESVSSYNEQFF

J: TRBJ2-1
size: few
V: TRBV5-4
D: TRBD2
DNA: TGTGCCAGCAGCTTCCCTTCTAGCGGGGGGAACAATGAGCAGTTCTTC
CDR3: CASSFPSSGGNNEQFF

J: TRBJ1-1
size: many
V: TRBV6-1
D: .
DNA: TGTGCCAGCAGGCGGGAGGCGGTAACTGAAGCTTTCTTT
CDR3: CASRREAVTEAFF

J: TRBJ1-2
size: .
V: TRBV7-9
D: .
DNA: TGTGCCAGCAGCTTAAGTACTGACTATGGCTACACCTTC
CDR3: CASSLSTDYGYTF

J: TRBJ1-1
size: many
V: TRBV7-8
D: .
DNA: TGTGCCAGCAGCCTACCGACAGCGAACACTGAAGCTTTCTTT
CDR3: CASSLPTANTEAFF

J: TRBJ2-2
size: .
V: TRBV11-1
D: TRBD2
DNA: TGTGCCAGCAGCGTAGCGGGAGGGGAGACCGGGGAGCTGTTTTTT
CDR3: CASSVAGGETGELFF

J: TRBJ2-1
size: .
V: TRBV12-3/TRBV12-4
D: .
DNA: TGTGCCAGCAGTTTGGGCGGGGTCTCGGGCAATGAGCAGTTCTTC
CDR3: CASSLGGVSGNEQFF

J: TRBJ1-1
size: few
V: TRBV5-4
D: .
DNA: TGTGCCAGCAGCTTCCCCCTTCTACCTGAAGCTTTCTTT
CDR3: CASSFPLLPEAFF

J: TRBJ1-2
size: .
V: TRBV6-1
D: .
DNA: TGTGCCAGCAGTGAATCGGAGGGTTATTGGGACACCTTC
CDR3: CASSESEGYWDTF

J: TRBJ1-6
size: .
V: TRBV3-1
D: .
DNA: TGTGCCAGCAGCCAAGTGGGGGGGAGTGTTGGTTCACCCCTCCACTTT
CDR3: CASSQVGGSVGSPLHF